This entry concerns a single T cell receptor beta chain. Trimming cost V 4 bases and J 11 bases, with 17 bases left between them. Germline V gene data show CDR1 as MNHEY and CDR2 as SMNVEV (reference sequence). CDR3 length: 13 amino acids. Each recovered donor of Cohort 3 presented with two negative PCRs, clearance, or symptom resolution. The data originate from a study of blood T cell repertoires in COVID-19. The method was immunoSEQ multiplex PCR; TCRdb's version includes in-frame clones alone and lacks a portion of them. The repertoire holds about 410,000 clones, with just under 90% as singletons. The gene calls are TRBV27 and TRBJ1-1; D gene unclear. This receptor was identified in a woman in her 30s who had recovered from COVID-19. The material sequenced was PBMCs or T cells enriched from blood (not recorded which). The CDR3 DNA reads TGTGCCAGCAGTTCCCCCCTGGGAGTAGGCGCTTTCTTT. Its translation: CASSSPLGVGAFF.